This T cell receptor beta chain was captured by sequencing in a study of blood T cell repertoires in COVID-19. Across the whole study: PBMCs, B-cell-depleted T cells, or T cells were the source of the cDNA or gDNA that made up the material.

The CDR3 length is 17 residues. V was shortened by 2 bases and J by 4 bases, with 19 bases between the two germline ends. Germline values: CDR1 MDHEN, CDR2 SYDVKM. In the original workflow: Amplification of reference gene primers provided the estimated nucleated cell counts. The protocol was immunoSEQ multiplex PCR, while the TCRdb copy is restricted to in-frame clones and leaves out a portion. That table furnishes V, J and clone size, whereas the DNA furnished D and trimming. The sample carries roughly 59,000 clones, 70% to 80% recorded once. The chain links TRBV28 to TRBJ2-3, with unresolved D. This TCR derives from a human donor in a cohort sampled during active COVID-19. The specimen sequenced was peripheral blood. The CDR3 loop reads CASSLGIATLASDTQYF. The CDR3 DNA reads TGTGCCAGCAGTTTAGGCATAGCAACCCTGGCGTCAGATACGCAGTATTTT. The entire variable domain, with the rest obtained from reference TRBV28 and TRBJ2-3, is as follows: DVKVTQSSRYLVKRTGEKVFLECVQDMDHENMFWYRQDPGLGLRLIYFSYDVKMKEKGDIPEGYSVSREKKERFSLILESASTNQTSMYLCASSLGIATLASDTQYFGPGTRLTVL.